This T cell receptor (beta chain) was retrieved from a study of T cells after yellow fever vaccination. General observations from the study: The secondary response peaked faster, at day 5 versus 15, but was weaker.

TCRdb processed the 5' RACE reads anew with MiXCR; each CDR3 protein has one entry. The sample holds about 630,000 distinct CDR3 sequences, about 12% seen once. This clonotype showed up many times. Antigen unknown. The sample here was PBMCs, taken on the day of the yellow fever booster vaccination. The clonotype comes from a man under 40 who received the YFV17D yellow fever vaccine.

The CDR3 DNA reads as TGCGCCAGCAGCTTCACTAGCGGGATGCAGTTCTTC. This encodes CASSFTSGMQFF. This sequence joins TRBV5-1 and TRBJ2-1; TRBD2 aligns across 10 bases. From germline, CDR1 is SGHRS and CDR2 YFSETQ. V lost 2 bases to trimming and J lost 12 bases; unmatched junction nucleotides: 2. This CDR3 comprises 12 residues.